This T cell receptor (beta chain) is from a study of cytomegalovirus exposure and HLA in healthy donors. Germline CDR1 and CDR2: KGHSH and LQKENI. The CDR3 loop spans 15 amino acids. The V segment lost 3 bases and the J segment 6 bases; nucleotides outside the gene matches: 4. PCR amplification relied on 60 Vbeta primers (plus 13 Jbeta primers). Profiling relied on immunoSEQ multiplex PCR, and the TCRdb table lists in-frame clones only, not all of them. Of 99,000 or so clones listed, over 60% are singletons. What was sequenced was PBMCs. The chain recombines TRBV18 with TRBJ1-5; 11 bases fit TRBD1. The sequence was collected from a man between 35 and 55 years old in good health and CMV-seropositive. The CDR3 coding sequence is TGTGCCAGCTCACCGGGGACAGGGGGTCCTCAGCCCCAGCATTTT. Translation gives CASSPGTGGPQPQHF. Based on the CDR3 plus reference TRBV18 and TRBJ1-5, the full variable domain is NAGVMQNPRHLVRRRGQEARLRCSPMKGHSHVYWYRQLPEEGLKFMVYLQKENIIDESGMPKERFSAEFPKEGPSILRIQQVVRGDSAAYFCASSPGTGGPQPQHFGDGTRLSIL.